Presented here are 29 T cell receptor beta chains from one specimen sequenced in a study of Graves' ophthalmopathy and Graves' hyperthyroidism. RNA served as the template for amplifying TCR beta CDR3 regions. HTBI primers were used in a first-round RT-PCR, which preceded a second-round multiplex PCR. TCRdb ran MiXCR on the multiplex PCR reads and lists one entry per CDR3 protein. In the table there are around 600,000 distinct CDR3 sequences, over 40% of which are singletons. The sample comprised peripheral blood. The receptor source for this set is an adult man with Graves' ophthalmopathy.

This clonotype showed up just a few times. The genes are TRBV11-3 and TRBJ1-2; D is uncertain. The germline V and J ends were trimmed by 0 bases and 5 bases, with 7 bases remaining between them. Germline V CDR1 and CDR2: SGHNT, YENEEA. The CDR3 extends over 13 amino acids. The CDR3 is CASSLDGIYGYTF. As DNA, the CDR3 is TGTGCCAGCAGCTTAGATGGTATTTATGGCTACACCTTC.

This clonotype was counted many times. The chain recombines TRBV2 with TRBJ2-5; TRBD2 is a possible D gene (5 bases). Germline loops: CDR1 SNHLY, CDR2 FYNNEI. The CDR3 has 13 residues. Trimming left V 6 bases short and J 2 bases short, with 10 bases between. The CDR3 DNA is TGTGCCAGCAGACTCGGGGATCAAGAGACCCAGTACTTC. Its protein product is CASRLGDQETQYF.

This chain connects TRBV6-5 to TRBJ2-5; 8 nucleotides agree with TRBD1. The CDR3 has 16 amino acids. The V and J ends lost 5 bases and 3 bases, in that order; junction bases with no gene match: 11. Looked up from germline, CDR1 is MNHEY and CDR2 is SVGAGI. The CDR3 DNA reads TGTGCCAGCAGTCGAGACAGGGGCAGGCCGAAAGAGACCCAGTACTTC. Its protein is CASSRDRGRPKETQYF.

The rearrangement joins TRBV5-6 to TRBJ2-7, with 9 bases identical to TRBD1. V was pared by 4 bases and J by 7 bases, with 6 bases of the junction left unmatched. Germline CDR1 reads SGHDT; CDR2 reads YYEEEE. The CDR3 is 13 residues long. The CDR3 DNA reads TGTGCCAGCAGCCTACAGGGGGCGCGGGAGCAGTACTTC. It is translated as CASSLQGAREQYF.

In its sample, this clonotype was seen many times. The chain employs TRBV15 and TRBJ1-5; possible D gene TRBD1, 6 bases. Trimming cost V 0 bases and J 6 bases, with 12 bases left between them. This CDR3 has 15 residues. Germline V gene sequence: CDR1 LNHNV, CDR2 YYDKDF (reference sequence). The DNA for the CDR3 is TGTGCCACCAGCAGAGATTTTTCAGGGGTTCAGCCCCAGCATTTT. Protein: CATSRDFSGVQPQHF.

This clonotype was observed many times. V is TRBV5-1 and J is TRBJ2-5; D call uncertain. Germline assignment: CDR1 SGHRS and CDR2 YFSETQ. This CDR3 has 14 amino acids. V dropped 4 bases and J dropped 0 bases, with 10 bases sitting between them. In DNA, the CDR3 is TGCGCCAGCAGCCCTGGGCTGTACCAAGAGACCCAGTACTTC. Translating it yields CASSPGLYQETQYF. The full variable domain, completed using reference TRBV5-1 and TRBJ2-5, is KAGVTQTPRYLIKTRGQQVTLSCSPISGHRSVSWYQQTPGQGLQFLFEYFSETQRNKGNFPGRFSGRQFSNSRSEMNVSTLELGDSALYLCASSPGLYQETQYFGPGTRLLVL.

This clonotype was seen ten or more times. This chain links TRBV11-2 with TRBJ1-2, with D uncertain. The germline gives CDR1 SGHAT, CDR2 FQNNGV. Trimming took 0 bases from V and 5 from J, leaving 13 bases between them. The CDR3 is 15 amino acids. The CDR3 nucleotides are TGTGCCAGCAGCTTAGAGGGAGTTTTTGGGTATGGCTACACCTTC. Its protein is CASSLEGVFGYGYTF.

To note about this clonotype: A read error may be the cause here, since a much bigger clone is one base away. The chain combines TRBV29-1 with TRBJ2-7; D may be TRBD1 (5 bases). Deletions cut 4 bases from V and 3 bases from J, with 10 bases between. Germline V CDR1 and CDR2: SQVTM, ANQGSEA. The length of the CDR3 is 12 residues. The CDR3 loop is CSVAREFYEQYF. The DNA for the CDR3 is TGCAGCGTTGCCAGGGAATTCTACGAGCAGTACTTC.

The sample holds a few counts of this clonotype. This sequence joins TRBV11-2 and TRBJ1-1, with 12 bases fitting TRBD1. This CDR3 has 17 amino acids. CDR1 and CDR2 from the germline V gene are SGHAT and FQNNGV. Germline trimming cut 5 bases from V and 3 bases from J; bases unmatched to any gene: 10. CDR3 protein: CASSSGTGGFRDTEAFF. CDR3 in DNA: TGTGCCAGCAGCAGCGGGACAGGGGGCTTTCGGGACACTGAAGCTTTCTTT.

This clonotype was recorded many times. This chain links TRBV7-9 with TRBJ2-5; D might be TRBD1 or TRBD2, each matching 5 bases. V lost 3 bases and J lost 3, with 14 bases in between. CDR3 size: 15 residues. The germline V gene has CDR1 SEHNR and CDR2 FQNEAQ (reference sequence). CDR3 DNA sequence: TGTGCCAGCAGCTTTGGCAGGGACCCCGAAGAGACCCAGTACTTC. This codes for CASSFGRDPEETQYF.

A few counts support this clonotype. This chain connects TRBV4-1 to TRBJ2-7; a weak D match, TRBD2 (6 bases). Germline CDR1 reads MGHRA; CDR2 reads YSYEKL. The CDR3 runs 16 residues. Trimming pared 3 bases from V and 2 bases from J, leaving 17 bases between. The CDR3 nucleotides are TGCGCCAGCAGCCAGCAAACCGGGACTCGGACCTACGAGCAGTACTTC. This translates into CASSQQTGTRTYEQYF.

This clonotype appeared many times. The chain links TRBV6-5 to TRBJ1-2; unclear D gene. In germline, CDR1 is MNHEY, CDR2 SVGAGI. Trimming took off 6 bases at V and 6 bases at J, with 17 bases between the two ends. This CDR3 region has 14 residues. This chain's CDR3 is CASSPQGNHNGYTF. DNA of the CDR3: TGTGCCAGCAGCCCCCAAGGGAACCATAATGGCTACACCTTC.

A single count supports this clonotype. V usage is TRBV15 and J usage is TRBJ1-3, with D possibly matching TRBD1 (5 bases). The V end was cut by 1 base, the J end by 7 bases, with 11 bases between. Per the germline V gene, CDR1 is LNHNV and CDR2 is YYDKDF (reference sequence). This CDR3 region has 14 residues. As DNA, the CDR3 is TGTGCCACCAGCAGAGGGGACGGTGACAACACCATATATTTT. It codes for CATSRGDGDNTIYF.

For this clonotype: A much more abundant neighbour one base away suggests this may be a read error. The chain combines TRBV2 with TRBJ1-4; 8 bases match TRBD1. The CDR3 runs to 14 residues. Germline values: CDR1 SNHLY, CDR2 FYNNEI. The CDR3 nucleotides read TGTGCCAGCAGTGGACAGGGGAAAAGGGAAAAACTGTCTTTT. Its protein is CASSGQGKREKLSF.

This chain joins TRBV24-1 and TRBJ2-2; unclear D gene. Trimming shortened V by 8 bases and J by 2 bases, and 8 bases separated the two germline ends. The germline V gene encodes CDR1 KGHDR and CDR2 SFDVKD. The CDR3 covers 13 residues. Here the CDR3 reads CATKGGNTGELFF. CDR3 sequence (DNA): TGTGCCACCAAGGGCGGTAACACCGGGGAGCTGTTTTTT.

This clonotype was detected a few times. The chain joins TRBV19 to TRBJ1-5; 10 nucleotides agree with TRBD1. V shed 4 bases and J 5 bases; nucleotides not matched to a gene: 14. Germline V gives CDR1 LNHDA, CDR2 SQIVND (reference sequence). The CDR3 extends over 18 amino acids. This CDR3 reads CASSTTLGDRGRDQPQHF. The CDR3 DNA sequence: TGTGCCAGTAGTACCACCCTCGGGGACAGGGGTAGGGATCAGCCCCAGCATTTT.

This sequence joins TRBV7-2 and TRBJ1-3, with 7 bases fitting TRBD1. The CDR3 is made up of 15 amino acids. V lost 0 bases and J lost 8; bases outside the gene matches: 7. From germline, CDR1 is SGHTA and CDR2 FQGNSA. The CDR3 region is CASSLAAGGKDTIYF. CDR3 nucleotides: TGTGCCAGCAGCTTAGCCGCAGGGGGTAAGGACACCATATATTTT. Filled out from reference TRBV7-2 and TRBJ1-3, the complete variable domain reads GAGVSQSPSNKVTEKGKDVELRCDPISGHTALYWYRQSLGQGLEFLIYFQGNSAPDKSGLPSDRFSAERTGGSVSTLTIQRTQQEDSAVYLCASSLAAGGKDTIYFGEGSWLTVV.

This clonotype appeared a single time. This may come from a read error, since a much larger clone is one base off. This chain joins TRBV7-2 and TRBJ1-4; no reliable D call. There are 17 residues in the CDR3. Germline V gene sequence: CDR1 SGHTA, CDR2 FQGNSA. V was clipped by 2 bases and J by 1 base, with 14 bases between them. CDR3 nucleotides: TGTGCCAGCAGCTTACCGGGCAGTTCGAAAACTAATGAAAAACTGTTTTTT. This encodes CASSLPGSSKTNEKLFF.

CDR3 amino acids: CANNPGTEEKLFF. The CDR3 DNA reads TGTGCCAATAATCCTGGGACGGAAGAAAAACTGTTTTTT. This chain links TRBV24-1 with TRBJ1-4, with a weak D call TRBD1 (5 bases). The CDR3 has 13 residues. The V end lost 11 bases, the J end lost 8 bases, and 17 bases lay between the germline ends. Germline V CDR1 and CDR2: KGHDR, SFDVKD.

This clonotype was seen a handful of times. The CDR3 region has the DNA TGCGCCAGCAGCTTGGAGCCTCCCAAAAAGTACTTC. It encodes CASSLEPPKKYF. The chain has TRBV5-1 and TRBJ2-7; no definite D call. With 0 bases removed from V and 11 bases from J, the gap between germline ends came to 12 bases. The CDR3 covers 12 residues. Germline V gives CDR1 SGHRS, CDR2 YFSETQ.

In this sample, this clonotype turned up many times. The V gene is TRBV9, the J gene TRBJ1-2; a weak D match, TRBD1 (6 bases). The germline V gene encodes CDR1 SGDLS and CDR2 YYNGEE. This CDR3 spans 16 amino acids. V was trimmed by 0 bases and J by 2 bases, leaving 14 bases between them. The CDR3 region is CASSVGLGHRNYGYTF. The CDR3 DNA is TGTGCCAGCAGCGTAGGTCTGGGACACCGAAACTATGGCTACACCTTC.

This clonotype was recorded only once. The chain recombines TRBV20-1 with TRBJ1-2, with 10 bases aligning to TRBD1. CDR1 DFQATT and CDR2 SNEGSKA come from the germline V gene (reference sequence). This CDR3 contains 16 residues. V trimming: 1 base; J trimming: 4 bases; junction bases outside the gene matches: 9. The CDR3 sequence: CSARGPGDRGFYGYTF. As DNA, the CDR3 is TGCAGTGCTAGAGGCCCCGGGGACAGGGGATTCTATGGCTACACCTTC.

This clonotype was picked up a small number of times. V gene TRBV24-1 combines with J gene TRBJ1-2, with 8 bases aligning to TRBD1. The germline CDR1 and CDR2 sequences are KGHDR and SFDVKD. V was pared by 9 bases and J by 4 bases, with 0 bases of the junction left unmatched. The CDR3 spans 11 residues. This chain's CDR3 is CATGTGYGYTF. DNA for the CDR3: TGTGCCACCGGGACAGGCTATGGCTACACCTTC.

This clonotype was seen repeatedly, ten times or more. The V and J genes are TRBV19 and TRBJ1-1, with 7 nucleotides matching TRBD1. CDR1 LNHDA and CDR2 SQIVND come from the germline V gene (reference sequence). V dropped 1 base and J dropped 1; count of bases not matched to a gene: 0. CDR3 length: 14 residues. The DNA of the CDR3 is TGTGCCAGTAGTATAGGGGACAGGAACACTGAAGCTTTCTTT. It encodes CASSIGDRNTEAFF.

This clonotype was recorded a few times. CDR3 coding DNA: TGCAGCGTGCGACTAGCGTACAATGAGCAGTTCTTC. This encodes CSVRLAYNEQFF. This sequence joins TRBV29-1 and TRBJ2-1; 8 bases agree with TRBD2. Germline V gives CDR1 SQVTM, CDR2 ANQGSEA. The CDR3 sequence is 12 residues long. V was clipped by 6 bases and J by 4 bases; unmatched bases: 2.

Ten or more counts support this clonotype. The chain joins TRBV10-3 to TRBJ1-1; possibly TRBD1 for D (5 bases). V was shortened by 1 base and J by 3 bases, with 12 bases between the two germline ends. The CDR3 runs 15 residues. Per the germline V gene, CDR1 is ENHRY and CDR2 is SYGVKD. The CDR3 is CAISELGVVDTEAFF. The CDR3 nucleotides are TGTGCCATCAGTGAGTTGGGGGTAGTTGACACTGAAGCTTTCTTT.

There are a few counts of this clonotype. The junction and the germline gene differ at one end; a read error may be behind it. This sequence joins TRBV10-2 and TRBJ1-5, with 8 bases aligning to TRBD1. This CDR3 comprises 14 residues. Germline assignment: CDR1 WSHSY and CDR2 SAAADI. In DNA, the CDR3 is TGTGCCAGCAGCCGAGACAGGGGCGATCAGCCCCAGCATTTT. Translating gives CASSRDRGDQPQHF.

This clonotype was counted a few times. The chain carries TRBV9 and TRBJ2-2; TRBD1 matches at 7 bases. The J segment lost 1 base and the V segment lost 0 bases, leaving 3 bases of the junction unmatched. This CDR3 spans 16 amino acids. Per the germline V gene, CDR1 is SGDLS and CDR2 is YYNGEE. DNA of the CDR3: TGTGCCAGCAGCGTAGCGCCAGGGGGGAACACCGGGGAGCTGTTTTTT. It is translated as CASSVAPGGNTGELFF.

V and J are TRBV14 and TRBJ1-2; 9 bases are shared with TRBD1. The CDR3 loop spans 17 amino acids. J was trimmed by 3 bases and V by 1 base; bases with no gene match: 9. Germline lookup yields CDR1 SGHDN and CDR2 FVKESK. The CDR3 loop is CASSQVAGTGSDYGYTF. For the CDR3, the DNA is TGTGCCAGCAGCCAAGTCGCCGGGACAGGGTCAGACTATGGCTACACCTTC. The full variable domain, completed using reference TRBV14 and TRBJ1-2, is EAGVTQFPSHSVIEKGQTVTLRCDPISGHDNLYWYRRVMGKEIKFLLHFVKESKQDESGMPNNRFLAERTGGTYSTLKVQPAELEDSGVYFCASSQVAGTGSDYGYTFGSGTRLTVV.